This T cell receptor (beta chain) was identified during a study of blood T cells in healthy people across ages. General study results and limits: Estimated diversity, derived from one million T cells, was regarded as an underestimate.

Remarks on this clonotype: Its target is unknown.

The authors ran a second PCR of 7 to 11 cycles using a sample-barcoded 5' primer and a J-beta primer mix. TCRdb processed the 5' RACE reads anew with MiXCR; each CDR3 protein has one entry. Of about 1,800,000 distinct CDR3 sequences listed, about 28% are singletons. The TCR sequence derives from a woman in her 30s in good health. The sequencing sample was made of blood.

CDR3 region: CSVETRTGGNYGYTF. The DNA for the CDR3 is TGCAGCGTTGAAACACGGACAGGGGGCAACTATGGCTACACCTTC. This chain connects TRBV29-1 to TRBJ1-2; 11 nucleotides align to TRBD1. In germline, CDR1 is SQVTM, CDR2 ANQGSEA. V lost 2 bases, J lost 2 bases, and 4 bases stayed unmatched. This CDR3 spans 15 amino acids.